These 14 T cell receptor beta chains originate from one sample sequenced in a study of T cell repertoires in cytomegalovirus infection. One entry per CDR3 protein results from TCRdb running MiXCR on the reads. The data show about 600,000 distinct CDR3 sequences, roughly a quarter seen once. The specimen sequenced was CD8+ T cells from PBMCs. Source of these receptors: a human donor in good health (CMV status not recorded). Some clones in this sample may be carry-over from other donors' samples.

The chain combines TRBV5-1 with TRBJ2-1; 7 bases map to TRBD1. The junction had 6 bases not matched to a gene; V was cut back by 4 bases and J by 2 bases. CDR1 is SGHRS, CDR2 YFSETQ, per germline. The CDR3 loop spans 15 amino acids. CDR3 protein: CASSHLTGPYNEQFF. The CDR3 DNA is TGCGCCAGCAGCCATTTGACAGGGCCCTACAATGAGCAGTTCTTC.

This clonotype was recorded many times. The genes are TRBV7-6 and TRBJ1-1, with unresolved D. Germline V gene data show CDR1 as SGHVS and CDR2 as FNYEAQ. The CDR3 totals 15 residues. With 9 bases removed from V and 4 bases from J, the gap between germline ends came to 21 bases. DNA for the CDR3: TGTGCCAGTTCCTGGGAAAAATTTTTGGGCACTGAAGCTTTCTTT. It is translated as CASSWEKFLGTEAFF.

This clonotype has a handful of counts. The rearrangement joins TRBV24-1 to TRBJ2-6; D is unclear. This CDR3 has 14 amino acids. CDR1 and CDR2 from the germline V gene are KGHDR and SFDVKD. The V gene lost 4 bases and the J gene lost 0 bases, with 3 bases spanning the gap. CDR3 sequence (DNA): TGTGCCACCAGTGAAGGCTCTGGGGCCAACGTCCTGACTTTC. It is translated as CATSEGSGANVLTF.

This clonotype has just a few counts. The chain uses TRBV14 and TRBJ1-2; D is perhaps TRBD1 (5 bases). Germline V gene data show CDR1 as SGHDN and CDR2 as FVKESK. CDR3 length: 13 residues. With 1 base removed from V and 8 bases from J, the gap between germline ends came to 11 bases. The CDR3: CASSQGGGDGYTF. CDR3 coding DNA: TGTGCCAGCAGCCAAGGAGGAGGGGACGGCTACACCTTC.

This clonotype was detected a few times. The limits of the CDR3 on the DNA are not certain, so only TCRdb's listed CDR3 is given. The CDR3 is CASSSSTSGGYGETQYF. The gene calls are TRBV12-3 or TRBV12-4 and TRBJ2-5; TRBD2, the table's D call, was not compared with the DNA. Both ends counted, the CDR3 spans 17 residues.

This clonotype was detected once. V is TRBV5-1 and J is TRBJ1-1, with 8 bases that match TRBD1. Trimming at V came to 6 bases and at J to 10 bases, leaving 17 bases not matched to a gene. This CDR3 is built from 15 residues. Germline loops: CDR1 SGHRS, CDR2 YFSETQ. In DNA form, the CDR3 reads TGCGCCAGCAAGGCCCTTGGAAGGGACAGGTTGGTAGCTTTCTTT. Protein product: CASKALGRDRLVAFF. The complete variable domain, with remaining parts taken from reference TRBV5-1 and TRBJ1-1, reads KAGVTQTPRYLIKTRGQQVTLSCSPISGHRSVSWYQQTPGQGLQFLFEYFSETQRNKGNFPGRFSGRQFSNSRSEMNVSTLELGDSALYLCASKALGRDRLVAFFGQGTRLTVV.

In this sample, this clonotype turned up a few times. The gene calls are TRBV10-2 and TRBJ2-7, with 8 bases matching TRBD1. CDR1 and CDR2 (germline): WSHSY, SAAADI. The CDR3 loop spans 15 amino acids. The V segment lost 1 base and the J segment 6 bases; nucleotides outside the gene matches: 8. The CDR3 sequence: CASSELDRVPSEQYV. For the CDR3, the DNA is TGCGCCAGCAGTGAGTTGGACAGGGTACCCTCCGAGCAGTACGTC.

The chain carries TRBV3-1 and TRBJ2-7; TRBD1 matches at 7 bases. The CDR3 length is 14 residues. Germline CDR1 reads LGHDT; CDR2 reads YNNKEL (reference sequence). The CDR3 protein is CASSQGGTVYEQCV. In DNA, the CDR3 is TGTGCCAGCAGCCAAGGGGGGACAGTATACGAGCAGTGCGTC.

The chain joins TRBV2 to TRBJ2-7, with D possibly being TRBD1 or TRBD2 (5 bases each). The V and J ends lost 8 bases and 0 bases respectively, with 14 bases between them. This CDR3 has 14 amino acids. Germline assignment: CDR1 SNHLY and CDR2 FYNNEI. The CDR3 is CASLRAGSSYEQYF. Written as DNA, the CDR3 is TGTGCCAGCCTGAGGGCAGGGAGCTCCTACGAGCAGTACTTC. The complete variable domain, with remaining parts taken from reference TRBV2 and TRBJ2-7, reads EPEVTQTPSHQVTQMGQEVILRCVPISNHLYFYWYRQILGQKVEFLVSFYNNEISEKSEIFDDQFSVERPDGSNFTLKIRSTKLEDSAMYFCASLRAGSSYEQYFGPGTRLTVT.

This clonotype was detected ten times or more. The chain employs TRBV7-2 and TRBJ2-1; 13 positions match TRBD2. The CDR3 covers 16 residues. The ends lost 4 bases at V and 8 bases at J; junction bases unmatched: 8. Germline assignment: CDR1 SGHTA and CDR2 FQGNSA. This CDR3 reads CASSSGLAGPGDEQFF. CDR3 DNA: TGTGCCAGCAGCTCGGGACTAGCGGGACCCGGGGATGAGCAGTTCTTC. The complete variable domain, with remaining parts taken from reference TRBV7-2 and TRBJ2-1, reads GAGVSQSPSNKVTEKGKDVELRCDPISGHTALYWYRQSLGQGLEFLIYFQGNSAPDKSGLPSDRFSAERTGGSVSTLTIQRTQQEDSAVYLCASSSGLAGPGDEQFFGPGTRLTVL.

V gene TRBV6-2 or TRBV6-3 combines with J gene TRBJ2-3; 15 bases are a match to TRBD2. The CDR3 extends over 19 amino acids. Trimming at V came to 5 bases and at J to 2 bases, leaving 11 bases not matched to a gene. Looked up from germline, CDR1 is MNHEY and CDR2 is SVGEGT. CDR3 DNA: TGTGCCAGCAGTGTGCCGGGACTAGCGGGGGGCCTAATCACAGATACGCAGTATTTT. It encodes CASSVPGLAGGLITDTQYF.

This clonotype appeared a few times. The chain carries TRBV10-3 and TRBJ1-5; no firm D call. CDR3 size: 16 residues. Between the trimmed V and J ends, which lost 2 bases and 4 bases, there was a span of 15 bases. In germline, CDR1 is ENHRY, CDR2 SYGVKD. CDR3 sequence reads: CAISEGFHTSNQPQHF. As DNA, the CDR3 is TGTGCCATCAGTGAGGGGTTTCACACATCGAATCAGCCCCAGCATTTT.

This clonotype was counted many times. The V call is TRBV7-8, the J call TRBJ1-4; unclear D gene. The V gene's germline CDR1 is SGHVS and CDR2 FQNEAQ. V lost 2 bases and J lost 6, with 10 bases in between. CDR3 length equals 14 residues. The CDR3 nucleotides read TGTGCCAGCAGCTTATTTCGGTCGGATGAAAAACTGTTTTTT. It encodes CASSLFRSDEKLFF. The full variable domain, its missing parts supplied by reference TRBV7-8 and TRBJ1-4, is GAGVSQSPRYKVAKRGQDVALRCDPISGHVSLFWYQQALGQGPEFLTYFQNEAQLDKSGLPSDRFFAERPEGSVSTLKIQRTQQEDSAVYLCASSLFRSDEKLFFGSGTQLSVL.

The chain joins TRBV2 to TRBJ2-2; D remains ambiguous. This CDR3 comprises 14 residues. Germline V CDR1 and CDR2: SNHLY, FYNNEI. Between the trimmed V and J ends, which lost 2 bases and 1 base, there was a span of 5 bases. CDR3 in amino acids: CASSELKNTGELFF. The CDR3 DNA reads TGTGCCAGCAGTGAATTAAAGAACACCGGGGAGCTGTTTTTT.